Presented here are 10 T cell receptor beta chains from one specimen sequenced in a study of graft-versus-host responses after intestinal transplantation. These TCRs' antigens remain unknown. Sequenced by immunoSEQ multiplex PCR; TCRdb stores in-frame clones only, minus some. The sample records some 80,000 clones, under 95% being singletons. The sequences come from unstimulated CD8+ T cells sorted from spleen or lymph node cells, collected before transplant. The receptors come from a human donor who was the organ donor for an intestinal transplant.

The chain uses TRBV2 and TRBJ2-1; 13 bases fit TRBD2. The CDR3 consists of 15 residues. Unmatched junction bases numbered 3, after V lost 4 bases and J lost 6 bases. The germline CDR1 and CDR2 sequences are SNHLY and FYNNEI. The CDR3 nucleotides are TGTGCCAGCAGTGGAGGACTAGCGGGAGTCAATGAGCAGTTCTTC. This sequence encodes CASSGGLAGVNEQFF.

The J gene is TRBJ2-2, the V gene TRBV5-3; the D gene is possibly TRBD1 (5 bases). TRBV5-3 is reported as an ORF; its role is uncertain. The CDR3 contains 16 residues. The germline V and J ends were trimmed by 1 base and 4 bases, with 14 bases remaining between them. The CDR3 nucleotides read TGTGCCAGAAGCTTGCCCCCCAGGGTAGTCACCGGGGAGCTGTTTTTT. It is translated as CARSLPPRVVTGELFF.

This chain connects TRBV13 to TRBJ2-2, with D possibly matching TRBD2 (5 bases). CDR1 and CDR2 (germline): PRHDT, FYEKMQ (reference sequence). V was clipped by 2 bases and J by 7 bases, with 17 bases between them. The CDR3 spans 16 residues. The CDR3 protein is CASSLTYSGNHGELFF. Written as DNA, the CDR3 is TGTGCCAGCAGCTTAACTTACAGCGGAAACCACGGGGAGCTGTTTTTT.

The chain employs TRBV19 and TRBJ2-2; 9 bases align to TRBD1. The junction had 13 bases not matched to a gene; V was cut back by 4 bases and J by 7 bases. Germline CDR1 reads LNHDA; CDR2 reads SQIVND (reference sequence). The length of the CDR3 is 17 residues. As DNA, the CDR3 is TGTGCCAGTAGTAGCATCGCGAGGACAGGGGAAGGCGGGGAGCTGTTTTTT. Residues: CASSSIARTGEGGELFF.

The chain couples TRBV4-1 to TRBJ2-1; D is uncertain. The CDR3 is 12 amino acids. CDR1 is MGHRA and CDR2 is YSYEKL in the germline V gene. The V end lost 4 bases, the J end lost 8 bases, and 9 bases lay between the germline ends. The CDR3 loop reads CASSPVNHEQFF. For the CDR3, the DNA is TGCGCCAGCAGCCCCGTAAACCATGAGCAGTTCTTC.

This clone was recorded only once. The chain couples TRBV19 to TRBJ1-1; 7 bases line up with TRBD1. V shed 10 bases and J 5 bases; nucleotides not matched to a gene: 10. The CDR3 has 13 amino acids. Germline CDR1 reads LNHDA; CDR2 reads SQIVND (reference sequence). CDR3: CATLGRGGTEAFF. The CDR3 DNA is TGTGCCACTCTCGGCAGGGGGGGGACTGAAGCTTTCTTT.

This chain joins TRBV27 and TRBJ2-7, with 10 bases lining up with TRBD1. Germline trimming cut 6 bases from V and 7 bases from J; bases unmatched to any gene: 9. The length of the CDR3 is 14 residues. CDR1 is MNHEY, CDR2 SMNVEV, per germline (reference sequence). This CDR3 is CASSRGTGEGEQYF. The CDR3 DNA sequence: TGTGCCAGCAGCCGCGGGACAGGGGAGGGAGAGCAGTACTTC.

V usage is TRBV5-1 and J usage is TRBJ2-3; no clear D gene. The CDR3 extends over 14 amino acids. Germline assignment: CDR1 SGHRS and CDR2 YFSETQ. Trimming removed 3 bases at V and 6 bases at J, with 14 bases between. CDR3 sequence (DNA): TGCGCCAGCAGCTACCCTAGACGGTGGGATACGCAGTATTTT. It is translated as CASSYPRRWDTQYF.

The chain combines TRBV5-4 with TRBJ2-3; TRBD2 agrees at 11 bases. Germline loops: CDR1 SGHNT, CDR2 YYREEE (reference sequence). The J segment lost 2 bases and the V segment lost 4 bases, leaving 6 bases of the junction unmatched. The CDR3 is 16 amino acids. CDR3 nucleotides: TGTGCCAGCAGCCGCCCGGGACTAGCGGACACAGATACGCAGTATTTT. Its translation is CASSRPGLADTDTQYF.

This clone showed up just a few times. The V and J genes are TRBV6-4 and TRBJ2-7; D uncertain. Trimming cost V 0 bases and J 6 bases, with 9 bases left between them. CDR3 length: 13 amino acids. Germline CDR1 MRHNA, CDR2 SNTAGT. The CDR3 DNA reads as TGTGCCAGCAGTGACTCAGATCGGGCCGAGCAGTACTTC. Amino acids: CASSDSDRAEQYF.